A selection of T cell receptor beta chains follows, all from one sample in a study of T cells in Graves' hyperthyroidism and ophthalmopathy. TCRdb ran MiXCR on the multiplex PCR reads and lists one entry per CDR3 protein. The data show about 400,000 distinct CDR3 sequences, with about an eighth seen just once and 5.3% held by the top ten. Sequencing was done on a sample of blood. Every receptor here comes from a woman aged 18-29 years with Graves' hyperthyroidism. CDR3s leave out the opening cysteine and the closing phenylalanine or tryptophan.

V gene	J gene	CDR3 protein
TRBV19	TRBJ1-2	ASSIDDRSNYGYT
TRBV29-1	TRBJ2-3	SVALRFTDTQY
TRBV20-1	TRBJ2-3	SAIAGGQITDTQY
TRBV7-9	TRBJ1-1	APGWLQLADTEAF
TRBV28	TRBJ1-5	ASSLGRGYSNQPQH
TRBV6-1	TRBJ2-7	ASSERLAGGRGYEQY
TRBV20-1	TRBJ2-5	SARGPETPETQY
TRBV5-1	TRBJ1-1	ASSSGGVNTEAF
TRBV20-1	TRBJ2-7	SARESNKGGSYEQY
TRBV20-1	TRBJ2-2	SAREGSTGELF
TRBV5-1	TRBJ2-3	ASSWGWRLTSTDTQY
TRBV6-2/TRBV6-3	TRBJ2-1	ASSWIGGIGGNEQF
TRBV19	TRBJ2-4	ASSLTENIQY
TRBV28	TRBJ1-6	ASGGQNSPLH
TRBV9	TRBJ1-4	ASTPGGRGEKLF
TRBV5-1	TRBJ2-5	ASSLGGLQFQETQY
TRBV7-2	TRBJ1-2	ASSLAPGQGNGYT
TRBV28	TRBJ2-2	ASNSGTEHTGELF
TRBV7-2	TRBJ1-3	ASSLARGLGNTIY
TRBV30	TRBJ1-2	AWSKQLNYGYT
TRBV5-5	TRBJ2-5	ASSLYELRGETQY
TRBV11-2	TRBJ2-7	ASSLERPYEQY
TRBV4-1	TRBJ2-1	ASSHPGGNEQF
TRBV30	TRBJ2-5	AWSVRGDDETQY
TRBV6-1	TRBJ2-2	ASRGLAGAAGELF
TRBV29-1	TRBJ2-2	SVDSIRGTGELF
TRBV28	TRBJ1-2	ASSLGVGGANYGYT
TRBV28	TRBJ2-1	ASSFRLAGVNEQF
TRBV12-3/TRBV12-4	TRBJ1-2	ASTHGYGYT
TRBV20-1	TRBJ2-1	SATTGAAYNEQF
TRBV7-3	TRBJ1-1	ASSSLSQGANDRLTVNTEAF
TRBV3-1	TRBJ2-1	ASSQEFNARYNEQF